These T cell receptor beta chains were read from a single sample in a study of cytomegalovirus exposure and HLA in healthy donors. Using immunoSEQ multiplex PCR, the repertoire was profiled, and TCRdb retains in-frame clones only, with some absent. Among 65,000 to 75,000 clones listed, roughly four fifths were seen once. The sample comprised PBMCs. The receptors come from a man in his fifties in good health and CMV-seronegative. Both conserved end residues are part of each CDR3. D genes are given only for firm matches.

v_call	j_call	d_call	cdr3_aa
TRBV12-5	TRBJ1-3	.	CASGFRRTELISTGNTIYF
TRBV6-5	TRBJ2-3	TRBD1	CASSYSTGATDTQYF
TRBV28	TRBJ2-2	TRBD1	CASSTPGQGTGELFF
TRBV29-1	TRBJ2-7	.	CSVQKGAYEQYF
TRBV10-2	TRBJ2-1	.	CASSTGWDYNEQFF
TRBV5-6	TRBJ1-6	.	CASSFSGYNSPLHF
TRBV7-6	TRBJ2-7	.	CASSLERYHEQYF
TRBV6-6	TRBJ2-3	TRBD2	CASSQRLAVYTQYF
TRBV27	TRBJ2-1	TRBD2	CASSPGVAGYNEQFF
TRBV29-1	TRBJ2-1	TRBD1	CSVEEWTGTNEQFF
TRBV4-1	TRBJ2-3	.	CASSQDMSGSTDTQYF
TRBV28	TRBJ2-3	TRBD2	CASSLGLAGQTTDTQYF
TRBV5-1	TRBJ2-1	.	CASKTLGHSSLTVQFF
TRBV2	TRBJ1-4	.	CASGQDEKLFF
TRBV6-1	TRBJ1-2	TRBD1	CASRTGKEGYTF
TRBV5-1	TRBJ2-1	.	CASSYGTKASTEQFF
TRBV29-1	TRBJ1-1	TRBD1	CSVEESQGDRNTEAFF
TRBV27	TRBJ2-1	TRBD2	CASSLLAGGENEQFF
TRBV7-6	TRBJ1-2	.	CASNNRAAEGYTF
TRBV28	TRBJ2-5	TRBD1	CASRSTGEVETQYF
TRBV6-5	TRBJ2-1	TRBD1	CASIGQGYHEQFF
TRBV7-9	TRBJ2-7	.	CASSPRGPLDEQYF
TRBV28	TRBJ2-7	.	CASTSAGYEQYF
TRBV7-8	TRBJ1-5	.	CASSLAQGNNQPQHF
TRBV27	.	TRBD1	CASSLLQGAIEQYF
TRBV28	TRBJ2-7	TRBD2	CASSSLGTRTLGDEQYF
TRBV6-5	TRBJ2-1	.	CASSYSSGNEQFF
TRBV6-5	TRBJ2-3	.	CASSYGVQADTQYF
TRBV5-1	TRBJ2-5	TRBD1	CASSWGQRNQETQYF
TRBV6-5	TRBJ1-2	.	CASSYSASRGYTF
TRBV4-3	TRBJ1-1	.	CASSTDRNTEAFF
TRBV7-3	TRBJ2-7	TRBD2	CASSLGLAGSYEQYF
TRBV6-1	TRBJ2-7	.	CASSEAPVYEQYF
TRBV10-1	TRBJ2-1	TRBD2	CASSDGKIAGFYNEQFF
TRBV6-5	TRBJ2-2	TRBD1	CASTRQGVGTGELFF
TRBV27	TRBJ1-2	TRBD1	CASSTQGAYGYTF
TRBV2	TRBJ2-1	TRBD1	CASSETTGGPHNEQFF